Each of the 19 T cell receptor beta chains below was sequenced from the same sample in a study of control samples from healthy donors and cancer patients. The table came from immunoSEQ multiplex PCR; TCRdb's copy has only in-frame clones and leaves some out. The sample yields 130,000 or so clones, more than 75% seen once. Source material: blood. The receptors stem from a man under 40 in good health.

This chain links TRBV3-1 (or the pseudogene TRBV3-2) with TRBJ1-5, with TRBD1 as a possible D gene (5 bases). The ends were cut back, 5 bases at V and 5 bases at J, with 13 bases in the middle. Germline V CDR1 and CDR2: LGHDT, YNNKEL (reference sequence). CDR3 length: 14 amino acids. CDR3 amino acids: CASSFQWGDQPQHF. Here the CDR3 DNA reads TGTGCCAGCAGCTTTCAATGGGGGGATCAGCCCCAGCATTTT.

The rearrangement links TRBV12-5 to TRBJ1-2, with D unresolved. The CDR3 length is 12 residues. V lost 2 bases and J lost 8, with 9 bases in between. CDR1 is LGHNT and CDR2 is FRNRAP in the germline V gene. CDR3 protein: CASGLNVGGYTF. The CDR3 nucleotides are TGTGCTAGTGGTTTGAACGTTGGGGGCTACACCTTC. Drawing the rest from reference TRBV12-5 and TRBJ1-2, the complete variable domain is DARVTQTPRHKVTEMGQEVTMRCQPILGHNTVFWYRQTMMQGLELLAYFRNRAPLDDSGMPKDRFSAEMPDATLATLKIQPSEPRDSAVYFCASGLNVGGYTFGSGTRLTVV.

The chain employs TRBV9 and TRBJ2-1; tentatively, D is TRBD1 (6 bases). Germline CDR1 reads SGDLS; CDR2 reads YYNGEE. With 2 bases removed from V and 10 bases from J, the gap between germline ends came to 13 bases. This CDR3 comprises 13 residues. The CDR3 nucleotides are TGTGCCAGCAGCGTGGCAGGGGCAGGAGAGCAGTTCTTC. Its protein is CASSVAGAGEQFF.

The J gene is TRBJ2-1, the V gene TRBV5-4; 8 nucleotides line up with TRBD1. Germline CDR1 is SGHNT and CDR2 is YYREEE (reference sequence). V lost 4 bases and J lost 2; bases outside the gene matches: 5. The CDR3 loop spans 15 amino acids. The CDR3 DNA follows: TGTGCCAGCAGCAAGACAGGGGCCCCCTACAATGAGCAGTTCTTC. It yields the protein CASSKTGAPYNEQFF.

V is TRBV5-1 and J is TRBJ2-1, with 8 nucleotides matching TRBD1. This CDR3 is built from 13 residues. The ends lost 4 bases at V and 15 bases at J; junction bases unmatched: 12. The germline V gene has CDR1 SGHRS and CDR2 YFSETQ. The CDR3 here is CASSTRTGLGLFF. CDR3 sequence (DNA): TGCGCCAGCAGCACAAGGACAGGGTTAGGCCTGTTCTTC.

This clone was detected only a few times. This chain links TRBV11-3 with TRBJ1-1; no reliable D call. The CDR3 spans 13 residues. Per germline, CDR1 SGHNT and CDR2 YENEEA. V lost 0 bases to trimming and J lost 7 bases, with 9 bases between them. CDR3 in DNA: TGTGCCAGCAGCTTAGATGGCTGGAATGAAGCTTTCTTT. Its protein is CASSLDGWNEAFF.

The CDR3 nucleotides are TGTGCCAGCAACGCTCCCTCGGGGGGCTACACCTTC. The encoded protein is CASNAPSGGYTF. The J gene is TRBJ1-2, the V gene TRBV28; unclear D gene. Trimming pared 7 bases from V and 8 bases from J, leaving 14 bases between. CDR1 and CDR2 from the germline V gene are MDHEN and SYDVKM. The CDR3 contains 12 residues.

The chain combines TRBV5-1 with TRBJ2-1, with D perhaps TRBD1 (5 bases). CDR1 is SGHRS and CDR2 is YFSETQ in the germline V gene. The CDR3 extends over 15 amino acids. Trimming took off 2 bases at V and 4 bases at J, with 13 bases between the two ends. The CDR3 DNA reads TGCGCCAGCAGCTTTCAACAGGCGACTTACAATGAGCAGTTCTTC. Protein product: CASSFQQATYNEQFF.

The J gene is TRBJ2-5, the V gene TRBV6-1, with D perhaps TRBD1 (6 bases). Germline CDR1 and CDR2: MNHNS and SASEGT. The length of the CDR3 is 14 residues. V was trimmed by 3 bases and J by 0 bases, leaving 8 bases between them. In nucleotides, the CDR3 is TGTGCCAGCAGTGAGGGGACAAACCAAGAGACCCAGTACTTC. It translates to CASSEGTNQETQYF.

The rearrangement uses TRBV28 and TRBJ1-2; possibly TRBD1 for D (5 bases). Germline CDR1 MDHEN, CDR2 SYDVKM. V was pared by 10 bases and J by 7 bases, with 13 bases between. CDR3 length equals 11 residues. The DNA of the CDR3 is TGTGCCACCTTCAGGGTGGGTGGCTACACCTTC. The encoded protein is CATFRVGGYTF.

The chain is built from TRBV6-4 and TRBJ2-7; TRBD2 aligns across 11 bases. CDR1 is MRHNA, CDR2 SNTAGT, per germline. CDR3 size: 16 residues. V shed 2 bases and J 4 bases; nucleotides not matched to a gene: 7. As DNA, the CDR3 is TGTGCCAGCAGTGACCCGATGACTAGCGGGGTTTACGAGCAGTACTTC. As protein: CASSDPMTSGVYEQYF.

This chain connects TRBV9 to TRBJ1-1, with no clear D. CDR3 length equals 13 residues. Germline CDR1 reads SGDLS; CDR2 reads YYNGEE. Trimming took off 1 base at V and 4 bases at J, with 8 bases between the two ends. In DNA form, the CDR3 reads TGTGCCAGCAGCGTAAGGGCAGGCACTGAAGCTTTCTTT. It codes for CASSVRAGTEAFF. The full variable domain, completed using reference TRBV9 and TRBJ1-1, is DSGVTQTPKHLITATGQRVTLRCSPRSGDLSVYWYQQSLDQGLQFLIQYYNGEERAKGNILERFSAQQFPDLHSELNLSSLELGDSALYFCASSVRAGTEAFFGQGTRLTVV.

In its sample, this clone was seen many times. This sample includes further DNA sequences coding for the same CDR3. V is TRBV2 and J is TRBJ1-1; the D gene is possibly TRBD1 (6 bases). CDR1 and CDR2 from the germline V gene are SNHLY and FYNNEI. The length of the CDR3 is 15 residues. V lost 3 bases and J lost 0, with 11 bases in between. The CDR3 reads CASSDRGAMNTEAFF. DNA of the CDR3: TGTGCCAGCAGTGACAGGGGAGCCATGAACACTGAAGCTTTCTTT.

The chain is built from TRBV18 and TRBJ1-6; no definite D call. This CDR3 has 16 amino acids. The germline V and J ends were trimmed by 5 bases and 7 bases, with 18 bases remaining between them. CDR1 is KGHSH, CDR2 LQKENI, per germline. CDR3 region: CASSTFHFRENSPLHF. The CDR3 coding sequence is TGTGCCAGCTCAACTTTCCATTTTAGGGAAAATTCACCCCTCCACTTT.

This clone was seen just once. The rearrangement uses TRBV3-1 (or the pseudogene TRBV3-2) and TRBJ2-1; D is uncertain. Trimming removed 0 bases at V and 7 bases at J, with 4 bases between. The CDR3 extends over 12 amino acids. The germline V gene has CDR1 LGHDT and CDR2 YNNKEL (reference sequence). The CDR3 DNA follows: TGTGCCAGCAGCCAAGAAAGGAATGAGCAGTTCTTC. Translation gives CASSQERNEQFF.

Written as DNA, the CDR3 is TGTGCCAGCAATACCCGGGCCCCCTATGGCTACACCTTC. It yields the protein CASNTRAPYGYTF. The chain is built from TRBV2 and TRBJ1-2, with no clear D. CDR3 length: 13 residues. Trimming left V 7 bases short and J 4 bases short, with 13 bases between. CDR1 is SNHLY, CDR2 FYNNEI, per germline.

This rearrangement joins TRBV28 to TRBJ2-2; TRBD1 matches at 7 bases. This CDR3 is 16 amino acids long. Unmatched junction bases numbered 9, after V lost 4 bases and J lost 4 bases. Germline CDR1 reads MDHEN; CDR2 reads SYDVKM. The CDR3, as DNA: TGTGCCAGCAGTTGGAAAGGGGGCACCTCCACCGGGGAGCTGTTTTTT. Residues: CASSWKGGTSTGELFF.

J is TRBJ2-7 and V is TRBV25-1; D is unclear. The V and J ends lost 1 base and 5 bases respectively, with 9 bases between them. Per the germline V gene, CDR1 is MGHDK and CDR2 is SYGVNS. CDR3 size: 13 residues. In DNA, the CDR3 is TGTGCCAGCAGTGAATCTGGGCGCGACGAGCAGTACTTC. Translating gives CASSESGRDEQYF.

This clone was recorded many times. The chain recombines TRBV2 with TRBJ2-3; D call uncertain. Trimming left V 2 bases short and J 8 bases short, with 11 bases between. The CDR3 totals 13 residues. Germline CDR1 and CDR2: SNHLY and FYNNEI. CDR3 sequence reads: CASSELKTGTQYF. CDR3 nucleotides: TGTGCCAGCAGTGAACTTAAAACGGGTACGCAGTATTTT.